This is a list of T cell receptor beta chains from one sample in a study of T cells after yellow fever vaccination. TCRdb re-analysed the 5' RACE reads in MiXCR, keeping a single row per CDR3 protein. Here the sample spans around 300,000 distinct CDR3 sequences, over 10% being singletons. The sequencing here drew on CD4+ T cells sorted from PBMCs, taken 45 days after the yellow fever booster vaccination. Receptors originate from a man between 25 and 39 years old who received the YFV17D yellow fever vaccine. Each CDR3 is given with its conserved first and last residue. Fields, in order: D gene, clone size, J gene, V gene, CDR3 DNA, CDR3 protein. D genes are given only for firm matches. The size of a clone is reported for some rows only, either as once, few or many, or as a class for expanded clones.

d_call: .; clone_size: .; j_call: TRBJ2-2; v_call: TRBV4-2; cdr3_nt: TGTGCCAGCAGACAAACCAGGGGAGGGCTGTTTTTT; cdr3_aa: CASRQTRGGLFF
d_call: TRBD2; clone_size: few; j_call: TRBJ2-6; v_call: TRBV20-1; cdr3_nt: TGCAGTGCTCGGGAAGCGGGAGGGAACTCTGGGGCCAACGTCCTGACTTTC; cdr3_aa: CSAREAGGNSGANVLTF
d_call: TRBD2; clone_size: .; j_call: TRBJ2-1; v_call: TRBV20-1; cdr3_nt: TGCAGTGCTTCAGCGGGAGGGGTCTACAATGAGCAGTTCTTC; cdr3_aa: CSASAGGVYNEQFF
d_call: TRBD2; clone_size: .; j_call: TRBJ2-1; v_call: TRBV12-3/TRBV12-4; cdr3_nt: TGTGCCAGCAGTTTCGGCGGGAGCGGGGGCAATGAGCAGTTCTTC; cdr3_aa: CASSFGGSGGNEQFF
d_call: TRBD1; clone_size: many; j_call: TRBJ2-1; v_call: TRBV12-3/TRBV12-4; cdr3_nt: TGTGCCAGCAGTTCCGGCCCCGGGACAGGGTACGGTGAGCAGTTCTTC; cdr3_aa: CASSSGPGTGYGEQFF
d_call: .; clone_size: .; j_call: TRBJ2-2; v_call: TRBV20-1; cdr3_nt: TGCAGTGCTAGAGTGCAAAGGGAATCGTGGACCGGGGAGCTGTTTTTT; cdr3_aa: CSARVQRESWTGELFF
d_call: .; clone_size: .; j_call: TRBJ1-6; v_call: TRBV20-1; cdr3_nt: TGCAGTGCTAGCCCCGGGTCCGGCGACTCACCCCTCCACTTT; cdr3_aa: CSASPGSGDSPLHF
d_call: TRBD1; clone_size: .; j_call: TRBJ1-1; v_call: TRBV20-1; cdr3_nt: TGCAGTGCTATTCAGGGGGCGGACACTGAAGCTTTCTTT; cdr3_aa: CSAIQGADTEAFF
d_call: TRBD2; clone_size: .; j_call: TRBJ2-2; v_call: TRBV5-6; cdr3_nt: TGTGCCAGCAGCTTCCTTAGCGGGAGGCTATTGGGTACCGGGGAGCTGTTTTTT; cdr3_aa: CASSFLSGRLLGTGELFF
d_call: TRBD1; clone_size: few; j_call: TRBJ1-5; v_call: TRBV5-1; cdr3_nt: TGCGCCAGCAGCTCACGAGGACAGGGAGGTGAGCCCCAGCATTTT; cdr3_aa: CASSSRGQGGEPQHF
d_call: .; clone_size: many; j_call: TRBJ2-3; v_call: TRBV10-3; cdr3_nt: TGTGCCATCAGTGTTGGACGTAGCACAGATACGCAGTATTTT; cdr3_aa: CAISVGRSTDTQYF
d_call: TRBD2; clone_size: .; j_call: TRBJ2-7; v_call: TRBV7-6; cdr3_nt: TGTGCCAGCAGCTCACGGGAGGGCCATTACGAGCAGTACTTC; cdr3_aa: CASSSREGHYEQYF
d_call: .; clone_size: .; j_call: TRBJ2-2; v_call: TRBV18; cdr3_nt: TGTGCCAGCTCACAAAGGGACACCGGGGAGCTGTTTTTT; cdr3_aa: CASSQRDTGELFF
d_call: TRBD1; clone_size: few; j_call: TRBJ2-7; v_call: TRBV10-2; cdr3_nt: TGCGCCAGCAGTGGGGGACAGGTCTACGAGCAGTACTTC; cdr3_aa: CASSGGQVYEQYF
d_call: .; clone_size: many; j_call: TRBJ2-7; v_call: TRBV4-3; cdr3_nt: TGCGCCAGCAGCCAAGGGGGGAGTCGGCTCGAGCAGTACTTC; cdr3_aa: CASSQGGSRLEQYF
d_call: TRBD2; clone_size: many; j_call: TRBJ2-2; v_call: TRBV29-1; cdr3_nt: TGCAGCGTCTCTCAATCTAGCGGGAGGGCCTACACCGGGGAGCTGTTTTTT; cdr3_aa: CSVSQSSGRAYTGELFF
d_call: TRBD2; clone_size: .; j_call: TRBJ2-2; v_call: TRBV5-3; cdr3_nt: TGTGCCATGGGCCGGGGGGGGACCGGGGAGCTGTTTTTT; cdr3_aa: CAMGRGGTGELFF
d_call: TRBD2; clone_size: .; j_call: TRBJ2-5; v_call: TRBV28; cdr3_nt: TGTGCCAGCAGCTCCGGGACTAGCGGGATGATGAGTGTACGAAAGACCCAGTACTTC; cdr3_aa: CASSSGTSGMMSVRKTQYF
d_call: .; clone_size: few; j_call: TRBJ1-1; v_call: TRBV27; cdr3_nt: TGTGCCAGCAGTTTGAGGGTTACGAACACTGAAGCTTTCTTT; cdr3_aa: CASSLRVTNTEAFF
d_call: .; clone_size: .; j_call: TRBJ1-2; v_call: TRBV20-1; cdr3_nt: TGCAGTGCTAAAGAGGGTCTCCGGGACATTCGAGGCTACACCTTC; cdr3_aa: CSAKEGLRDIRGYTF
d_call: .; clone_size: few; j_call: TRBJ1-2; v_call: TRBV11-2; cdr3_nt: TGTGCCAGCAGCTTAGCGGGTTACTATGGCTACACCTTC; cdr3_aa: CASSLAGYYGYTF
d_call: .; clone_size: few; j_call: TRBJ2-1; v_call: TRBV18; cdr3_nt: TGTGCCAGCTCACCCCGGCGACTAGGCAATGAGCAGTTCTTC; cdr3_aa: CASSPRRLGNEQFF
d_call: .; clone_size: .; j_call: TRBJ2-7; v_call: TRBV2; cdr3_nt: TGTGCCAGCAGCAAGGCGAGCCCGAGCTCCTACGAGCAGTACTTC; cdr3_aa: CASSKASPSSYEQYF
d_call: .; clone_size: few; j_call: TRBJ2-6; v_call: TRBV15; cdr3_nt: TGTGCCACCAGCAGAGTGGCAACTGGGGCCAACGTCCTGACTTTC; cdr3_aa: CATSRVATGANVLTF
d_call: TRBD1; clone_size: .; j_call: TRBJ2-2; v_call: TRBV7-2; cdr3_nt: TGTGCCAGCAGCTTAGTGCCGGGACAGGGCTACACCGGGGAGCTGTTTTTT; cdr3_aa: CASSLVPGQGYTGELFF
d_call: .; clone_size: .; j_call: TRBJ2-2; v_call: TRBV24-1; cdr3_nt: TGTGCCACCAGTGATTTCCCCCCAAACACCGGGGAGCTGTTTTTT; cdr3_aa: CATSDFPPNTGELFF
d_call: .; clone_size: few; j_call: TRBJ2-2; v_call: TRBV5-1; cdr3_nt: TGCGCCAGCAGCGTTGCGGCGGAGAACACCGGGGAGCTGTTTTTT; cdr3_aa: CASSVAAENTGELFF
d_call: .; clone_size: many; j_call: TRBJ2-5; v_call: TRBV7-2; cdr3_nt: TGTGCCAGCGGGACACAAGAGACCCAGTACTTC; cdr3_aa: CASGTQETQYF
d_call: TRBD2; clone_size: few; j_call: TRBJ2-7; v_call: TRBV7-2; cdr3_nt: TGTGCCAGCAGCTTCGTCTCGACTAGCGGAGGACGGGTGAACTACTTC; cdr3_aa: CASSFVSTSGGRVNYF
d_call: .; clone_size: many; j_call: TRBJ2-4; v_call: TRBV30; cdr3_nt: TGTGCCTGGAGTCGGGACCTAAACATTCAGTACTTC; cdr3_aa: CAWSRDLNIQYF
d_call: .; clone_size: .; j_call: TRBJ2-2; v_call: TRBV7-8; cdr3_nt: TGTGCCAGCAGCTTAGCCCTCGTCGTGACCACCGGGGAGCTGTTTTTT; cdr3_aa: CASSLALVVTTGELFF
d_call: .; clone_size: .; j_call: TRBJ2-6; v_call: TRBV5-1; cdr3_nt: TGCGCCAGCAGCTTCACCTCTGGGGCCAACGTCCTGACTTTC; cdr3_aa: CASSFTSGANVLTF
d_call: .; clone_size: .; j_call: TRBJ1-6; v_call: TRBV7-2; cdr3_nt: TGTGCCAGCAGCCTTGAGGGCAGGGTGTCACCCCTCCACTTT; cdr3_aa: CASSLEGRVSPLHF
d_call: TRBD1; clone_size: .; j_call: TRBJ2-5; v_call: TRBV15; cdr3_nt: TGTGCCACCAGCAGAGACCCGGGACAGCAAGAGACCCAGTACTTC; cdr3_aa: CATSRDPGQQETQYF
d_call: .; clone_size: .; j_call: TRBJ2-2; v_call: TRBV5-1; cdr3_nt: TGCGCCAGCAGCTGGGGAGGGGGCGCGGAGACCGGGGAGCTGTTTTTT; cdr3_aa: CASSWGGGAETGELFF
d_call: TRBD2; clone_size: .; j_call: TRBJ2-3; v_call: TRBV9; cdr3_nt: TGTGCCAGCAGCGTAGCTACTAGCGGCACAGATACGCAGTATTTT; cdr3_aa: CASSVATSGTDTQYF
d_call: .; clone_size: few; j_call: TRBJ1-2; v_call: TRBV10-3; cdr3_nt: TGTGCCATCACCTCTGGGGCTAACTATGGCTACACCTTC; cdr3_aa: CAITSGANYGYTF
d_call: .; clone_size: few; j_call: TRBJ2-7; v_call: TRBV7-6; cdr3_nt: TGTGCCAGCAGCTTATCAGCGATTGGCAGTAGCTCCTACGAGCAGTACTTC; cdr3_aa: CASSLSAIGSSSYEQYF
d_call: TRBD2; clone_size: .; j_call: TRBJ2-1; v_call: TRBV7-2; cdr3_nt: TGTGCCAGCAGCTTAGCGGGACTAGCGGGAGGGCCCTATGAGCAGTTCTTC; cdr3_aa: CASSLAGLAGGPYEQFF
d_call: .; clone_size: .; j_call: TRBJ2-1; v_call: TRBV14; cdr3_nt: TGTGCCAGCAGCCAAGGGATTTGGATCCGCAGGGACAATGAGCAGTTCTTC; cdr3_aa: CASSQGIWIRRDNEQFF
d_call: TRBD2; clone_size: .; j_call: TRBJ2-2; v_call: TRBV20-1; cdr3_nt: TGCAGTGCTCCAAAAGGGACTAGCGGAAACACCGGGGAGCTGTTTTTT; cdr3_aa: CSAPKGTSGNTGELFF
d_call: TRBD1; clone_size: few; j_call: TRBJ2-3; v_call: TRBV5-1; cdr3_nt: TGCGCCAGCAGCTTCCCGACAGGGGGACGCGGAGATACGCAGTATTTT; cdr3_aa: CASSFPTGGRGDTQYF
d_call: .; clone_size: .; j_call: TRBJ1-4; v_call: TRBV9; cdr3_nt: TGTGCCAGCAGCGTAGGGTCCGGGTTAAGGGAAAAACTGTTTTTT; cdr3_aa: CASSVGSGLREKLFF
d_call: TRBD1; clone_size: .; j_call: TRBJ1-2; v_call: TRBV10-3; cdr3_nt: TGTGCCATCAGCCCGACAGGGGCGGGCTATGGCTACACCTTC; cdr3_aa: CAISPTGAGYGYTF
d_call: .; clone_size: .; j_call: TRBJ2-5; v_call: TRBV24-1; cdr3_nt: TGTGCCACCAGTGATCCAAGGACAGCCCAAGAGACCCAGTACTTC; cdr3_aa: CATSDPRTAQETQYF
d_call: .; clone_size: few; j_call: TRBJ1-1; v_call: TRBV10-2; cdr3_nt: TGCGCCAGCAGTGAGTCGTGGGCAGTTAAGAACACTGAAGCTTTCTTT; cdr3_aa: CASSESWAVKNTEAFF
d_call: TRBD2; clone_size: .; j_call: TRBJ2-1; v_call: TRBV6-2/TRBV6-3; cdr3_nt: TGTGCCAGCAGACCGCACCTAGCGGGACTAGGGGGGAGAAAAAATGAGCAGTTCTTC; cdr3_aa: CASRPHLAGLGGRKNEQFF
d_call: .; clone_size: .; j_call: TRBJ2-1; v_call: TRBV29-1; cdr3_nt: TGCAGCGTTGGGGGGACGGTCTACAATGAGCAGTTCTTC; cdr3_aa: CSVGGTVYNEQFF
d_call: .; clone_size: .; j_call: TRBJ1-5; v_call: TRBV6-6; cdr3_nt: TGTGCCGCGGGGAATCAGCCCCAGCATTTT; cdr3_aa: CAAGNQPQHF
d_call: TRBD1; clone_size: few; j_call: TRBJ2-5; v_call: TRBV12-3/TRBV12-4; cdr3_nt: TGTGCCAGCAGTTTAATGGGACAGGGGCAAGAGACCCAGTACTTC; cdr3_aa: CASSLMGQGQETQYF
d_call: .; clone_size: many; j_call: TRBJ2-2; v_call: TRBV10-3; cdr3_nt: TGTGCCATCAGTGATAGGAGGAACACCGGGGAGCTGTTTTTT; cdr3_aa: CAISDRRNTGELFF
d_call: .; clone_size: few; j_call: TRBJ2-7; v_call: TRBV7-2; cdr3_nt: TGTGCCAGCAGCTTAGTAGTTGGCTACGAGCAGTACTTC; cdr3_aa: CASSLVVGYEQYF
d_call: .; clone_size: .; j_call: TRBJ2-4; v_call: TRBV12-3/TRBV12-4; cdr3_nt: TGTGCCAGCAGCCCCTCAGGGAGTTTAGCCAAAAACATTCAGTACTTC; cdr3_aa: CASSPSGSLAKNIQYF
d_call: .; clone_size: .; j_call: TRBJ2-1; v_call: TRBV7-9; cdr3_nt: TGTGCCAGCAGCTTATTAGGCCTAGTTCGAAATGAGCAGTTCTTC; cdr3_aa: CASSLLGLVRNEQFF
d_call: .; clone_size: few; j_call: TRBJ1-1; v_call: TRBV7-8; cdr3_nt: TGTGCCAGCAGCGGACAGCAATTGAACACTGAAGCTTTCTTT; cdr3_aa: CASSGQQLNTEAFF
d_call: .; clone_size: few; j_call: TRBJ2-7; v_call: TRBV10-2; cdr3_nt: TGCGCCAGCAGTGGGGGTAGGGACAAATACTACGAGCAGTACTTC; cdr3_aa: CASSGGRDKYYEQYF
d_call: .; clone_size: .; j_call: TRBJ2-2; v_call: TRBV19; cdr3_nt: TGTGCCAGTAGTATATCGGGGGCAACCGGGGAGCTGTTTTTT; cdr3_aa: CASSISGATGELFF
d_call: TRBD2; clone_size: few; j_call: TRBJ2-7; v_call: TRBV5-1; cdr3_nt: TGCGCCAGCAGCCTACCCCGATCAGCGGGGGCGAACGAGCAGTACTTC; cdr3_aa: CASSLPRSAGANEQYF
d_call: .; clone_size: few; j_call: TRBJ2-1; v_call: TRBV11-3; cdr3_nt: TGTGCCAGCAGCCTTATGAACAATGAGCAGTTCTTC; cdr3_aa: CASSLMNNEQFF
d_call: TRBD1; clone_size: few; j_call: TRBJ2-5; v_call: TRBV27; cdr3_nt: TGTGCCAGCAGTTCGCAGCGAGGGACAGGGGGCACCCAGTACTTC; cdr3_aa: CASSSQRGTGGTQYF